Shown below are 3 T cell receptor beta chains from a single sample sequenced in a study of neurological immune-mediated disorders. A single record per CDR3 protein comes from TCRdb applying MiXCR to the 5' RACE reads. The sample lists 70,000 to 75,000 distinct CDR3 sequences; roughly an eighth were seen once. As to time point: longitudinal time-point 1 (baseline). The sample consisted of PBMCs. These receptors all stem from a female donor with HTLV-1-associated myelopathy (HAM/TSP).

For this clonotype: A much larger clonotype is one base distant, so this may be a read error. The V gene is TRBV6-5, the J gene TRBJ2-7, with TRBD1 matching over 9 bases. The germline gives CDR1 MNHEY, CDR2 SVGAGI. The CDR3 consists of 12 residues. The DNA for the CDR3 is TGTTCCACCACGGGACAGGGCGTCGAGCAGTACTTC. It yields the protein CSTTGQGVEQYF.

The chain employs TRBV5-6 and TRBJ2-2; no clear D. The CDR3 is made up of 16 amino acids. The ends were cut back, 4 bases at V and 1 base at J, with 14 bases in the middle. In germline, CDR1 is SGHDT, CDR2 YYEEEE. CDR3 in amino acids: CASSLFGQWNTGELFF. Here the CDR3 DNA reads TGTGCCAGCAGCCTGTTCGGTCAGTGGAACACCGGGGAGCTGTTTTTT.

This clonotype was seen many times. J is TRBJ2-7 and V is TRBV20-1; D uncertain. CDR3 length equals 13 residues. The germline gives CDR1 DFQATT, CDR2 SNEGSKA (reference sequence). V was pared by 2 bases and J by 5 bases, with 13 bases between. The CDR3 nucleotides read TGCAGTGCTAGAAGTTCGTTTCGGAACGAGCAGTACTTC. Its protein product is CSARSSFRNEQYF.